One and the same sample provided the 28 T cell receptor beta chains below, sequenced in a study of radiation and T cells in renal cell carcinoma. The time point here: blood 4 weeks post-SBRT, at nephrectomy. Treatment given: 15 Gy SBRT to primary tumor, nephrectomy 4 weeks later. Generated by immunoSEQ multiplex PCR, the TCRdb table keeps only in-frame clones and is missing some. The repertoire holds around 99,000 clones, around 80% seen once, with approximately 6.9% in the top ten. Sequencing used blood, obtained from a patient whose treatment included radiotherapy and nephrectomy. These receptors all come from a man aged 55 to 69 with renal cell carcinoma.

This clone came up a few times. The chain carries TRBV11-3 and TRBJ1-1; no clear D gene. This CDR3 contains 14 residues. Trimming took off 2 bases at V and 1 base at J, with 8 bases between the two ends. From germline, CDR1 is SGHNT and CDR2 YENEEA. CDR3 amino acids: CASSLSGANTEAFF. CDR3 in DNA: TGTGCCAGCAGCTTATCCGGAGCGAACACTGAAGCTTTCTTT.

The rearrangement joins TRBV5-1 to TRBJ2-5; 8 bases fit TRBD2. The V gene's germline CDR1 is SGHRS and CDR2 YFSETQ. CDR3 length equals 17 residues. V was clipped by 0 bases and J by 2 bases; unmatched bases: 9. The CDR3 DNA follows: TGCGCCAGCAGCTTGGCGGGTTCTAGCGGGCGGCAAGAGACCCAGTACTTC. This gives the protein CASSLAGSSGRQETQYF. Supplemented by reference TRBV5-1 and TRBJ2-5, the full variable domain reads KAGVTQTPRYLIKTRGQQVTLSCSPISGHRSVSWYQQTPGQGLQFLFEYFSETQRNKGNFPGRFSGRQFSNSRSEMNVSTLELGDSALYLCASSLAGSSGRQETQYFGPGTRLLVL.

The rearrangement joins TRBV7-3 to TRBJ2-2, with D possibly TRBD2 on 5 matching bases. The CDR3 covers 17 residues. The germline V gene encodes CDR1 SGHTA and CDR2 FQGTGA. The ends were cut back, 5 bases at V and 2 bases at J, with 18 bases in the middle. The CDR3 loop reads CASSEEGYRINTGELFF. The CDR3, as DNA: TGTGCCAGCAGCGAAGAGGGATATCGCATAAACACCGGGGAGCTGTTTTTT.

V gene TRBV4-1 combines with J gene TRBJ2-2, with 8 bases identical to TRBD2. The CDR3 is 16 residues long. Trimming cost V 0 bases and J 5 bases; bases outside gene matches: 5. The germline gives CDR1 MGHRA, CDR2 YSYEKL. The DNA for the CDR3 is TGCGCCAGCAGCCAAGAGGCTAGCGGGTTGACCGGGGAGCTGTTTTTT. It translates to CASSQEASGLTGELFF.

The V call is TRBV6-1, the J call TRBJ2-5; TRBD1 matches at 8 bases. J was trimmed by 5 bases and V by 0 bases; bases with no gene match: 8. Germline CDR1 reads MNHNS; CDR2 reads SASEGT. This CDR3 contains 16 residues. CDR3 in DNA: TGTGCCAGCAGTGAAGCGTGGGGCAGGGGGCTTGAGACCCAGTACTTC. Its protein product is CASSEAWGRGLETQYF.

The V and J genes are TRBV9 and TRBJ2-5, with D tentatively TRBD1 (6 bases). The germline CDR1 and CDR2 sequences are SGDLS and YYNGEE. V was trimmed by 2 bases and J by 7 bases, leaving 15 bases between them. The CDR3 contains 14 residues. CDR3 sequence reads: CASSVSQGFVTQYF. CDR3 nucleotide sequence: TGTGCCAGCAGCGTTTCACAGGGTTTTGTGACCCAGTACTTC.

V and J are TRBV7-2 and TRBJ2-7; a possible D gene is TRBD1 (6 bases). The CDR3 has 15 residues. Germline-derived CDR1 and CDR2 are SGHTA and FQGNSA. V lost 1 base and J lost 4, with 14 bases in between. This CDR3 is CASSLGPGARYEQYF. In DNA, the CDR3 is TGTGCCAGCAGCTTAGGGCCAGGGGCGCGGTACGAGCAGTACTTC.

The chain joins TRBV18 to TRBJ1-4; TRBD1 might be the D (5 bases). CDR3 length: 16 amino acids. Per the germline V gene, CDR1 is KGHSH and CDR2 is LQKENI. V was shortened by 3 bases and J by 0 bases, with 11 bases between the two germline ends. The CDR3 DNA follows: TGTGCCAGCTCACCCCTGGGCAGGGCAACTAATGAAAAACTGTTTTTT. Residues: CASSPLGRATNEKLFF.

This chain uses TRBV6-5 with TRBJ1-1, with 10 bases identical to TRBD1. The CDR3 covers 15 residues. Germline CDR1 MNHEY, CDR2 SVGAGI. V gave up 5 bases and J gave up 4 bases; unmatched junction bases: 7. CDR3 sequence reads: CASSPTDRGSTEAFF. The CDR3 nucleotides read TGTGCCAGCAGTCCCACGGACAGGGGGAGCACTGAAGCTTTCTTT.

The V gene is TRBV7-8, the J gene TRBJ2-5, with D tentatively TRBD1 (6 bases). Germline-derived CDR1 and CDR2 are SGHVS and FQNEAQ. This CDR3 comprises 13 residues. Trimming pared 1 base from V and 5 bases from J, leaving 8 bases between. Here the CDR3 DNA reads TGTGCCAGCAGCTTAGGCAGGGGTGAGACCCAGTACTTC. Translating it yields CASSLGRGETQYF.

The table lists this clone with a count of one. The chain combines TRBV5-1 with TRBJ2-5, with TRBD1 identical over 8 bases. The CDR3 contains 16 residues. V dropped 0 bases and J dropped 1; count of bases not matched to a gene: 5. In germline, CDR1 is SGHRS, CDR2 YFSETQ. Written as DNA, the CDR3 is TGCGCCAGCAGCTTGGTTCTCACAGGGGGCCAAGAGACCCAGTACTTC. This sequence encodes CASSLVLTGGQETQYF. The variable domain in full, with the rest retrieved from reference TRBV5-1 and TRBJ2-5, is KAGVTQTPRYLIKTRGQQVTLSCSPISGHRSVSWYQQTPGQGLQFLFEYFSETQRNKGNFPGRFSGRQFSNSRSEMNVSTLELGDSALYLCASSLVLTGGQETQYFGPGTRLLVL.

The chain has TRBV7-9 and TRBJ2-2; 10 bases fit TRBD1. The V and J ends lost 6 bases and 7 bases, in that order; junction bases with no gene match: 11. This CDR3 is 16 amino acids long. The V gene's germline CDR1 is SEHNR and CDR2 FQNEAQ (reference sequence). The CDR3 DNA is TGTGCCAGCAGTATACGTGACAGGGGGCTTAACGGGGAGCTGTTTTTT. Residues: CASSIRDRGLNGELFF.

The chain recombines TRBV28 with TRBJ1-1, with D uncertain. V was clipped by 6 bases and J by 0 bases, with 8 bases between them. The germline V gene encodes CDR1 MDHEN and CDR2 SYDVKM. CDR3 size: 13 residues. DNA of the CDR3: TGTGCCAGCAGGGGCCCTATGAACACTGAAGCTTTCTTT. Amino acids: CASRGPMNTEAFF.

The chain carries TRBV11-3 and TRBJ2-1; 8 bases fit TRBD1. There are 15 residues in the CDR3. J lost 5 bases, V lost 3 bases, and 6 bases had no gene match. Germline-derived CDR1 and CDR2 are SGHNT and YENEEA. This CDR3 is CASSFRTGHNNEQFF. Here the CDR3 DNA reads TGTGCCAGCAGCTTTCGGACAGGGCACAACAATGAGCAGTTCTTC.

The genes are TRBV5-1 and TRBJ2-7; unclear D gene. The CDR3 sequence is 14 residues long. Trimming removed 3 bases from V and 6 bases from J, with 16 bases in between. The germline CDR1 and CDR2 sequences are SGHRS and YFSETQ. The CDR3 sequence is CASSSTSRPLEQYF. In DNA form, the CDR3 reads TGCGCCAGCAGCTCAACCTCCAGGCCTCTCGAGCAGTACTTC.

The rearrangement links TRBV12-5 to TRBJ2-3, with TRBD2 matching 9 bases. V shed 7 bases and J 5 bases; nucleotides not matched to a gene: 19. The CDR3 runs to 18 residues. The germline V gene has CDR1 LGHNT and CDR2 FRNRAP. In nucleotides, the CDR3 is TGTGCTAGTGCCTGGAGGATAGGGCTAGCGGGATCAGAAGATACGCAGTATTTT. Protein product: CASAWRIGLAGSEDTQYF.

The V call is TRBV14, the J call TRBJ1-2, with no clear D. Germline values: CDR1 SGHDN, CDR2 FVKESK. The CDR3 loop spans 14 amino acids. Deletions cut 1 base from V and 4 bases from J, with 10 bases between. For the CDR3, the DNA is TGTGCCAGCAGCCAAGTGTCTCAGAGCTATGGCTACACCTTC. It encodes CASSQVSQSYGYTF. The whole variable domain, remainder taken from reference TRBV14 and TRBJ1-2, is EAGVTQFPSHSVIEKGQTVTLRCDPISGHDNLYWYRRVMGKEIKFLLHFVKESKQDESGMPNNRFLAERTGGTYSTLKVQPAELEDSGVYFCASSQVSQSYGYTFGSGTRLTVV.

This clone was counted between two and nine times. The rearrangement joins TRBV2 to TRBJ1-1; D remains ambiguous. Trimming took 8 bases from V and 0 from J, leaving 4 bases between them. Germline V CDR1 and CDR2: SNHLY, FYNNEI. This CDR3 is 11 amino acids long. Here the CDR3 reads CASALNTEAFF. In DNA, the CDR3 is TGTGCCAGCGCCTTGAACACTGAAGCTTTCTTT.

In its sample, this clone was seen once. This rearrangement joins TRBV28 to TRBJ1-2; 8 bases align to TRBD1. CDR1 is MDHEN, CDR2 SYDVKM, per germline. With V trimmed by 6 bases and J by 8 bases, 8 bases remained unmatched. The CDR3 runs to 13 residues. CDR3: CASRLGQGDGYTF. Here the CDR3 DNA reads TGTGCCAGCAGGCTCGGACAGGGTGACGGCTACACCTTC.

The gene calls are TRBV4-3 and TRBJ2-3; the D gene is possibly TRBD2 (5 bases). CDR1 LGHNA and CDR2 YSLEER come from the germline V gene. This CDR3 has 16 amino acids. V lost 1 base to trimming and J lost 4 bases, with 15 bases between them. The CDR3 spells CASSQGRSGGADTQYF. The CDR3 DNA reads as TGCGCCAGCAGCCAAGGAAGGAGCGGAGGCGCAGATACGCAGTATTTT.

The V call is TRBV7-9, the J call TRBJ2-3; the D gene is possibly TRBD2 (5 bases). V lost 5 bases to trimming and J lost 0 bases, with 12 bases between them. This CDR3 is built from 15 residues. CDR1 and CDR2 (germline): SEHNR, FQNEAQ (reference sequence). CDR3 DNA: TGTGCCAGCAGCCGCCGGGGAGCTAGCACAGATACGCAGTATTTT. Amino acid sequence: CASSRRGASTDTQYF.

This chain uses TRBV30 with TRBJ1-2; D gene ambiguous. The CDR3 consists of 10 residues. CDR1 is GTSNPN and CDR2 is SVGIG in the germline V gene (reference sequence). V was pared by 6 bases and J by 4 bases, with 6 bases between. The CDR3 nucleotides read TGTGCCTGTCGGGGCTATGGCTACACCTTC. Protein product: CACRGYGYTF.

The chain links TRBV2 to TRBJ2-3; tentatively, D is TRBD2 (7 bases). The length of the CDR3 is 17 residues. The V end was cut by 4 bases, the J end by 1 base, with 18 bases between. The V gene's germline CDR1 is SNHLY and CDR2 FYNNEI. CDR3 nucleotides: TGTGCCAGCAGTGTGATGGGGGCGGGAGTAGGCACAGATACGCAGTATTTT. Encoded protein: CASSVMGAGVGTDTQYF.

This clone was counted once. The chain recombines TRBV28 with TRBJ2-2; D perhaps matches TRBD1 (5 bases). This CDR3 is 14 amino acids long. The germline V gene has CDR1 MDHEN and CDR2 SYDVKM. Between the trimmed V and J ends, which lost 2 bases and 4 bases, there was a span of 8 bases. The CDR3 bases are TGTGCCAGCAGTTTAATCCAGGGCACCGGGGAGCTGTTTTTT. Its translation is CASSLIQGTGELFF.

The chain recombines TRBV25-1 with TRBJ1-1, with unresolved D. CDR3 length: 13 residues. Germline V gives CDR1 MGHDK, CDR2 SYGVNS. The V end was cut by 1 base, the J end by 5 bases, with 8 bases between. The CDR3 spells CASSEFSGTEAFF. DNA of the CDR3: TGTGCCAGCAGTGAATTCTCGGGGACTGAAGCTTTCTTT.

The rearrangement links TRBV18 to TRBJ2-3, with D perhaps TRBD1 (5 bases). The V and J ends lost 5 bases and 5 bases respectively, with 11 bases between them. CDR1 and CDR2 (germline): KGHSH, LQKENI. The CDR3 is 13 amino acids. CDR3 sequence reads: CASSLGPKDTQYF. The CDR3 bases are TGTGCCAGCTCATTGGGGCCCAAAGATACGCAGTATTTT.

The J gene is TRBJ2-5, the V gene TRBV28, with D tentatively TRBD1 (6 bases). Per the germline V gene, CDR1 is MDHEN and CDR2 is SYDVKM. Trimming took 5 bases from V and 2 from J, leaving 18 bases between them. The CDR3 runs to 16 residues. Written as DNA, the CDR3 is TGTGCCAGCAGTCCAGGGGTTTTGTCGCAGCAAGAGACCCAGTACTTC. Translated: CASSPGVLSQQETQYF.

This chain links TRBV5-4 with TRBJ1-2, with D perhaps TRBD1 (5 bases). Trimming shortened V by 4 bases and J by 3 bases, and 13 bases separated the two germline ends. Looked up from germline, CDR1 is SGHNT and CDR2 is YYREEE (reference sequence). This CDR3 is 14 amino acids long. The CDR3 region is CASSLFGGDYGYTF. Here the CDR3 DNA reads TGTGCCAGCAGCCTATTTGGGGGTGACTATGGCTACACCTTC.